The T cell receptor (beta chain) under discussion was sequenced for a study of cytomegalovirus exposure and HLA in healthy donors. Looking at the study overall: The early release's HLA-typed donors yielded 80 million to 95 million unique TCRs.

Germline assignment: CDR1 MNHEY and CDR2 SVGAGI. The V segment lost 5 bases and the J segment 2 bases; nucleotides outside the gene matches: 2. The length of the CDR3 is 15 residues. Notes on this clone: Its antigen remains unidentified. Within the sample, other DNA sequences also encode this same CDR3.

Study findings and constraints: A later analysis by the authors found several of the most significant clusters apparently linked to common viral pathogens.

Researchers ran the PCR with 60 Vbeta and 13 Jbeta primers. Libraries were prepared by immunoSEQ multiplex PCR; TCRdb keeps only in-frame clonotypes and omits some of them. The sample has about 190,000 clones, over 70% seen once. The sequencing sample was made of PBMCs. The V gene is TRBV6-5, the J gene TRBJ2-1; 11 nucleotides align to TRBD2. The clonotype originates from a man between 35 and 55 years old in good health and CMV-seropositive. The CDR3 protein is CASSPTSGTYNEQFF. The CDR3 DNA is TGTGCCAGCAGTCCGACTAGCGGGACCTACAATGAGCAGTTCTTC.